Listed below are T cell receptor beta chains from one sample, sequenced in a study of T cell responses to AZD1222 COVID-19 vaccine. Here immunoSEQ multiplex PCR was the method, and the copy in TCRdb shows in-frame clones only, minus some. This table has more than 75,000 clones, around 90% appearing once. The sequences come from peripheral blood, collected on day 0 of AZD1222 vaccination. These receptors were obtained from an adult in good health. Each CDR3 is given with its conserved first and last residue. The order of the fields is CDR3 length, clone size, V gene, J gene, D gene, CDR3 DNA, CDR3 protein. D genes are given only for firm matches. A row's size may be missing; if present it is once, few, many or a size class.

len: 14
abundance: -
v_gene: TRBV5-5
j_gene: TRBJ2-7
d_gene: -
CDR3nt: TGTGCCAGCAGCTTGGTTGTCACAACCTACGAGCAGTACTTC
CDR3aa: CASSLVVTTYEQYF

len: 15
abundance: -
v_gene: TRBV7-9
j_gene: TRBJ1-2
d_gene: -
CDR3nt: TGTGCCAGCAGCCCCGGATGGGCTCCGGTCTATGGCTACACCTTC
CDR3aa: CASSPGWAPVYGYTF

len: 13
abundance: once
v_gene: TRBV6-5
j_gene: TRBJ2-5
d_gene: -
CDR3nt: TGTGCCAGCAGACAAGCGGACCAAGAGACCCAGTACTTC
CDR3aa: CASRQADQETQYF

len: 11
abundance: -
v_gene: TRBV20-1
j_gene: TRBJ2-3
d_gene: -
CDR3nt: TGCAGTGCAGGGATCACAGATACGCAGTATTTT
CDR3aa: CSAGITDTQYF

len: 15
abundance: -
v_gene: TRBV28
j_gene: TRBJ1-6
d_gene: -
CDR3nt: TGTGCCAGCAGTTTAGGTGGGGGGCTTGATTCACCCCTCCACTTT
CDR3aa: CASSLGGGLDSPLHF

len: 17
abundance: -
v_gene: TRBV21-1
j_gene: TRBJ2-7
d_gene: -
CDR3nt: TGTGCCAGCAGCAATGACGGACTAGCGGGGACACCCCCCGAGCAGTACTTC
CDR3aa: CASSNDGLAGTPPEQYF

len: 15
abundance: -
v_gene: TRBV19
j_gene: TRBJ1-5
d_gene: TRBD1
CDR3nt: TGTGCCAGTACGAGTCTCACAGGGGACAATCAGCCCCAGCATTTT
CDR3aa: CASTSLTGDNQPQHF

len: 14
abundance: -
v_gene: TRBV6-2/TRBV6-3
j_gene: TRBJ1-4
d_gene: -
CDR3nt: TGTGCCAGCAGTTACACACGGCGGGTTGAAAAACTGTTTTTT
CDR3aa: CASSYTRRVEKLFF

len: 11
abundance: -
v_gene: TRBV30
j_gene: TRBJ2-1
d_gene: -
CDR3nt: TGTGCCTGGAGTTCGTTCAATGAGCAGTTCTTC
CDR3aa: CAWSSFNEQFF

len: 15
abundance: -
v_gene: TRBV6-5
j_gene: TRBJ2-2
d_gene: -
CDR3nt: TGTGCCAGCAGGACGGGGTCCTCGAACACCGGGGAGCTGTTTTTT
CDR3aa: CASRTGSSNTGELFF

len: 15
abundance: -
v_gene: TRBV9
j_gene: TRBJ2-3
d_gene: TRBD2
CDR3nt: TGTGCCAGCAGCGGTAGCGGGCCCCGCGGGAATACGCAGTATTTT
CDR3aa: CASSGSGPRGNTQYF

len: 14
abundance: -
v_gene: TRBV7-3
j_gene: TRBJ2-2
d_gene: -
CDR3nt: TGTGCCAGCAGCGCGGGGACAGAGACCGGGGAGCTGTTTTTT
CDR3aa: CASSAGTETGELFF

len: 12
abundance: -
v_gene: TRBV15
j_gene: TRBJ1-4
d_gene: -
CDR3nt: TGTGCCACCAGCAAGAACGCTGGGAAACTGTTTTTT
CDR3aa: CATSKNAGKLFF

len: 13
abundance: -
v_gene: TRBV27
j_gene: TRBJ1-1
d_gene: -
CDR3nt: TGTGCCAGCAGAACCAAGGCAAGCACTGAAGCTTTCTTT
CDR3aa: CASRTKASTEAFF

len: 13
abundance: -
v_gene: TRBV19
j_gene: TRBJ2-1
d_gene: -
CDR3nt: TGTGCCAGTATTTCGAGGGGTGGGAATGAGCAGTTCTTC
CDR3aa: CASISRGGNEQFF

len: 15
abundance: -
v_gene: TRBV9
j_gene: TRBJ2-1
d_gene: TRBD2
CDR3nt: TGTGCCAGCAGCGTCCTAGCGGGAGAGTACAATGAGCAGTTCTTC
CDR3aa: CASSVLAGEYNEQFF

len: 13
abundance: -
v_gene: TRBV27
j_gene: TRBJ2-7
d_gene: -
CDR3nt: TGTGCCAGCAGTCTCAACCTGGCCTACGAGCAGTACTTC
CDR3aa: CASSLNLAYEQYF

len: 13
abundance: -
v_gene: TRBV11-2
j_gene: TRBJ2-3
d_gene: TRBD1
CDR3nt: TGTGCCAGCAGCTTAGCGAGCAGGGGGACGCAGTATTTT
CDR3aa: CASSLASRGTQYF

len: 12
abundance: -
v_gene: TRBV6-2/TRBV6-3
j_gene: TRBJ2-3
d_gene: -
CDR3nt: TGTGCCAGCAGCCGAAACACAGATACGCAGTATTTT
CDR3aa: CASSRNTDTQYF

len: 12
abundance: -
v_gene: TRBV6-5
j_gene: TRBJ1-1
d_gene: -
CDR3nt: TGTGCCAGCGTGGGGTTTAGCCCTGAAGCTTTCTTT
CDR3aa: CASVGFSPEAFF

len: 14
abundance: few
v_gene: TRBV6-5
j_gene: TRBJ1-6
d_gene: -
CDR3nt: TGTGCCAGCAGTCCGGACCGCTCTTCCCCAACGCCCCACTTT
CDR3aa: CASSPDRSSPTPHF

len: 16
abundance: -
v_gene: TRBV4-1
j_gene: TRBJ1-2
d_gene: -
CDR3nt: TGCGCCAGCAGCCAAGTAGCTACCGCTACTAACTATGGCTACACCTTC
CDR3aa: CASSQVATATNYGYTF

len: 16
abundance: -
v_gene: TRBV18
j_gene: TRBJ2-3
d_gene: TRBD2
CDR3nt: TGTGCCAGCTCACCGCGACTAGCGGGAGGCACAGATACGCAGTATTTT
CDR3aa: CASSPRLAGGTDTQYF

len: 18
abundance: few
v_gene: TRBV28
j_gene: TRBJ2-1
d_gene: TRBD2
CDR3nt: TGTGCCAGCAGTCCCACCGCCGGGACTAGCGGGAGTCGGAATGAGCAGTTCTTC
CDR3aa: CASSPTAGTSGSRNEQFF

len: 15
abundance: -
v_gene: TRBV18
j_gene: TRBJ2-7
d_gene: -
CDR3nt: TGTGCCAGCTCACCAGGGCCCTGGGACGGCTACGAGCAGTACTTC
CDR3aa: CASSPGPWDGYEQYF

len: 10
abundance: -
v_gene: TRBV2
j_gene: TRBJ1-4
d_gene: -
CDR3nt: TGTGCCAGCAGTAATGAAAAACTGTTTTTT
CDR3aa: CASSNEKLFF

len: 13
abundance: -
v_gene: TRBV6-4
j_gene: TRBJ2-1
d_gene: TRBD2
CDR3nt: TGTGCCAGCAGTGATTTACTAGCGGGGGAGCAGTTCTTC
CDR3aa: CASSDLLAGEQFF

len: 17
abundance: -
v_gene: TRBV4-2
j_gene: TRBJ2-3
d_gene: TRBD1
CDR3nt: TGTGCCAGCAGCCAAGTTGCGGACAGGGGTGGCACAGATACGCAGTATTTT
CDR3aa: CASSQVADRGGTDTQYF

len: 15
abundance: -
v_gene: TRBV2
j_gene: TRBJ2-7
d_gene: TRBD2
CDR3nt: TGTGCCAGCAAGGTACTAGCGGGAGGCCCCCTCGAGCAGTACTTC
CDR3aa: CASKVLAGGPLEQYF

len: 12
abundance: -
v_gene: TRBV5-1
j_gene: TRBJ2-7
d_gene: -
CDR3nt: TGCGCCAGCAGCTTTACCCTTGGAGAGCAGTACTTC
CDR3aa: CASSFTLGEQYF

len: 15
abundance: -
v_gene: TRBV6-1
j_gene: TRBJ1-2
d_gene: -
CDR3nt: TGTGCCAGCAGTGATTGGGACGGCCTTAACTATGGCTACACCTTC
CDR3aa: CASSDWDGLNYGYTF

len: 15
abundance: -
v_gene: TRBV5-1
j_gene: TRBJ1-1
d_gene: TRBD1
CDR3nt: TGCGCCAGCAGCCCGGGACAGGGGGCGAATCCAGAAGCTTTCTTT
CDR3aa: CASSPGQGANPEAFF

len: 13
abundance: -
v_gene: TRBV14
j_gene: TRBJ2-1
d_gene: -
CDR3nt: TGTGCCAGCAGCCAAGAAGGGTACAATGAGCAGTTCTTC
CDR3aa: CASSQEGYNEQFF

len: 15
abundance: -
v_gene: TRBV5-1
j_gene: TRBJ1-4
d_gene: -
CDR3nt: TGCGCCAGCAGCCCGGACGGTGCAACTAATGAAAAACTGTTTTTT
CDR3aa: CASSPDGATNEKLFF

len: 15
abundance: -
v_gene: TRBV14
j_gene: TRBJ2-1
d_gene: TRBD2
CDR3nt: TGTGCCAGCAGCCCTTCTAGCGGGTCTTGGAATGAGCAGTTCTTC
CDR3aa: CASSPSSGSWNEQFF

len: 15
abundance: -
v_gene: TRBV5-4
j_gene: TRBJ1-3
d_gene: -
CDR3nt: TGTGCCAGCAGCTTGAGTCCAGACTCTGGAAACACCGTATATTTT
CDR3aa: CASSLSPDSGNTVYF

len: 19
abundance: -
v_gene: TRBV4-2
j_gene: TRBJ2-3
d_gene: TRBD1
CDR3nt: TGTGCCAGCAGCCAATGGGCCCGGACAGGGGGCGAGGAAACAGATACGCAGTATTTT
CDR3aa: CASSQWARTGGEETDTQYF

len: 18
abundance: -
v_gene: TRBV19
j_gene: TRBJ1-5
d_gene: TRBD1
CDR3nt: TGTGCCAGTAGTATACAGGGGGCAGCTAAACTTGACAATCAGCCCCAGCATTTT
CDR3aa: CASSIQGAAKLDNQPQHF

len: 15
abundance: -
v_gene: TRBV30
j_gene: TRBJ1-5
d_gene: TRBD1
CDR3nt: TGTGCCTGGAGCACTGGACAGGGGACCGGGCAGCCCCAGCATTTT
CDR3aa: CAWSTGQGTGQPQHF

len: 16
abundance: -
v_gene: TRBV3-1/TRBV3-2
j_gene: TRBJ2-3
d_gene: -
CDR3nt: TGTGCCAGCAGCCAAGAGCAGTTAGGTTCCACAGATACGCAGTATTTT
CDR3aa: CASSQEQLGSTDTQYF

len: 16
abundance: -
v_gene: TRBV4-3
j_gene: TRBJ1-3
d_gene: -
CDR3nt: TGCGCCAGCAGCCAATCGGGGGCCTCCTCTGGAAACACCATATATTTT
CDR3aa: CASSQSGASSGNTIYF

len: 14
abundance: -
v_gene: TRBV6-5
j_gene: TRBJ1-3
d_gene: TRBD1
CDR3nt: TGTGCCAGCAGGGCAGGGGGTAATGGAAACACCATATATTTT
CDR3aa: CASRAGGNGNTIYF

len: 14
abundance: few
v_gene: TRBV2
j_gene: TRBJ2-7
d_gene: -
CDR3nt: TGTGCCAGCAGTGACCGGGGGAAGGTCGGCGAGCAGTACTTC
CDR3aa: CASSDRGKVGEQYF

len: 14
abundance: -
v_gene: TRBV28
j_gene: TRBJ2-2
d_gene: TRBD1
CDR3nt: TGTGCCAGCAGTCTCTCGACAGGGGTCGGGGAGCTGTTTTTT
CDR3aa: CASSLSTGVGELFF

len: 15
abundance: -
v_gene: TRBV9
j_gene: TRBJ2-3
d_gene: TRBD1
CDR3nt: TGTGCCAGCAGCCTGCGACAGGGTCGGACAGATACGCAGTATTTT
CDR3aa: CASSLRQGRTDTQYF

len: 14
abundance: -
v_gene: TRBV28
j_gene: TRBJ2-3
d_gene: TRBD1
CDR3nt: TGTGCCAGCATCATAGGACAGGGATCAGATACGCAGTATTTT
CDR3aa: CASIIGQGSDTQYF

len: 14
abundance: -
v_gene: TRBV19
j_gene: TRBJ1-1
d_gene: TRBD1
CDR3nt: TGTGCCAGTAGTGCGGACAGGGGAAACCCTGAAGCTTTCTTT
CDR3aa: CASSADRGNPEAFF

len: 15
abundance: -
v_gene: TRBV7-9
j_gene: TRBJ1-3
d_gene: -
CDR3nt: TGTGCCAGCAGCCCGTCGGGTTTAGGAGGCGACACCATATATTTT
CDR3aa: CASSPSGLGGDTIYF

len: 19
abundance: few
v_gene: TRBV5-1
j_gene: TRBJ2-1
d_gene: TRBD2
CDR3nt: TGCGCCAGCAGCTTAAGACCCCTAGCGGGAGGGGACGCTAGTAATGAGCAGTTCTTC
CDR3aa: CASSLRPLAGGDASNEQFF

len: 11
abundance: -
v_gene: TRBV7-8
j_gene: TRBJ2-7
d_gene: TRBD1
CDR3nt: TGTGCCAGCAGCTTAGGACAGGGGCAGTACTTC
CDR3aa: CASSLGQGQYF

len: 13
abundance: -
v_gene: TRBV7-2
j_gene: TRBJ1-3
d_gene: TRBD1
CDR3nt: TGTGCCAGCAGCTGGACAGGAGGAAACACCATATATTTT
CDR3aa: CASSWTGGNTIYF

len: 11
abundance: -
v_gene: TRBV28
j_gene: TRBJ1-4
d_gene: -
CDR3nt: TGTGCCAGCAGTAACAGAGAAGTACTGTTTTTT
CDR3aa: CASSNREVLFF

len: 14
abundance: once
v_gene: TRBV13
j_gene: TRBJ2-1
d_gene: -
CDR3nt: TGTGCCAGCGGTATAGTGAGCTCCTACAATGAGCAGTTCTTC
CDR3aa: CASGIVSSYNEQFF

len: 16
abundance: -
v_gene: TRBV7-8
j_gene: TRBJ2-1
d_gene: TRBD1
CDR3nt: TGTGCCAGCAGCCCAGCGAGGACAGGGGGTCTCAATGAGCAGTTCTTC
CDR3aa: CASSPARTGGLNEQFF

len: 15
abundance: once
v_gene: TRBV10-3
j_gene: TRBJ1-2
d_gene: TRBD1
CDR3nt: TGTGCCATCAGCGCCCCCGGACAGGGGACCTATGGCTACACCTTC
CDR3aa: CAISAPGQGTYGYTF

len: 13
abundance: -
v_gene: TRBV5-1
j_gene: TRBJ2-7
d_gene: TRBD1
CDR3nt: TGCGCCAGCAGCCCGGGACAGTCCTACGAGCAGTACTTC
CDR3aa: CASSPGQSYEQYF

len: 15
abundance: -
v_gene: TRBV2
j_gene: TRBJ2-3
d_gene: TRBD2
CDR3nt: TGTGCCAGCAAATTAGCGGGAGGGCCTGGAGATACGCAGTATTTT
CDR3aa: CASKLAGGPGDTQYF

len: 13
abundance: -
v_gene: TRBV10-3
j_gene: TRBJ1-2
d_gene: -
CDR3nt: TGTGCCATCAGTGAATGGGGGGCGTATGGCTACACCTTC
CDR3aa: CAISEWGAYGYTF

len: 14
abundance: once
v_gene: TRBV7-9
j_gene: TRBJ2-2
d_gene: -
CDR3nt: TGTGCCAGCAGCTTGCTGGCGAACACCGGGGAGCTGTTTTTT
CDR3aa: CASSLLANTGELFF

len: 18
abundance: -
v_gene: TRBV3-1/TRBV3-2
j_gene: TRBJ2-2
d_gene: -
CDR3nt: TGTGCCAGCAGCCAAACCGGGCTGGGAAGCGCAAACACCGGGGAGCTGTTTTTT
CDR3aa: CASSQTGLGSANTGELFF